Listed below are T cell receptor beta chains from one sample, sequenced in a study of OX40 agonist ivuxolimab in advanced cancers. Clones were sequenced by immunoSEQ multiplex PCR, and TCRdb holds only the in-frame ones, with some missing. The data show around 120,000 clones, over 75% seen once. The sample was CD4+ or CD8+ T cells sorted from blood, taken in a trial of the OX40 agonist ivuxolimab. The source of these receptors is an adult with an advanced solid tumor such as melanoma, head and neck, liver or kidney cancer. The CDR3 runs from the conserved cysteine through the conserved F or W. Each record gives: J gene, clone size, V gene, D gene, CDR3 protein, CDR3 DNA. A D gene is named only where the DNA matches it firmly. Expanded clones are given a class, and other clones once, few, many or no size at all.

J gene: TRBJ2-7
clone size: .
V gene: TRBV5-7
D gene: .
CDR3 protein: CASSSTVSSSYEQYF
CDR3 DNA: TGTGCCAGCAGCTCAACAGTCTCGAGCTCCTACGAGCAGTACTTC

J gene: TRBJ2-5
clone size: once
V gene: TRBV28
D gene: .
CDR3 protein: CASSPLRGAETQYF
CDR3 DNA: TGTGCCAGCAGTCCCCTTAGGGGCGCGGAGACCCAGTACTTC

J gene: TRBJ2-7
clone size: .
V gene: TRBV6-6
D gene: .
CDR3 protein: CASSNGRTDYEQYF
CDR3 DNA: TGTGCCAGCAGTAACGGACGGACGGACTACGAGCAGTACTTC

J gene: TRBJ1-1
clone size: .
V gene: TRBV7-9
D gene: TRBD1
CDR3 protein: CASSWGQMNTEAFF
CDR3 DNA: TGTGCCAGCAGCTGGGGACAGATGAACACTGAAGCTTTCTTT

J gene: TRBJ1-2
clone size: .
V gene: TRBV19
D gene: TRBD1
CDR3 protein: CASSPSHRGIGGYTF
CDR3 DNA: TGTGCCAGTAGCCCCTCCCACAGGGGAATAGGTGGCTACACCTTC

J gene: TRBJ1-6
clone size: .
V gene: TRBV28
D gene: .
CDR3 protein: CASSRGVFYNSPLHF
CDR3 DNA: TGTGCCAGCAGCAGGGGCGTCTTCTATAATTCACCCCTCCACTTT

J gene: TRBJ1-4
clone size: .
V gene: TRBV6-6
D gene: .
CDR3 protein: CASSSRDGSEKLFF
CDR3 DNA: TGTGCCAGCAGTTCTCGTGACGGGAGCGAAAAACTGTTTTTT

J gene: TRBJ2-7
clone size: .
V gene: TRBV27
D gene: TRBD1
CDR3 protein: CASSIQGVGYEQYF
CDR3 DNA: TGTGCCAGCAGTATTCAGGGGGTCGGCTACGAGCAGTACTTC

J gene: TRBJ1-6
clone size: .
V gene: TRBV5-1
D gene: TRBD1
CDR3 protein: CASTPGAGGESPLHF
CDR3 DNA: TGCGCCAGCACCCCGGGGGCAGGGGGCGAATCACCCCTCCACTTT

J gene: TRBJ1-2
clone size: .
V gene: TRBV7-6
D gene: .
CDR3 protein: CASSPNDGNYGYTF
CDR3 DNA: TGTGCCAGCAGCCCTAATGACGGAAACTATGGCTACACCTTC

J gene: TRBJ2-3
clone size: .
V gene: TRBV28
D gene: TRBD1
CDR3 protein: CASSQQTGASTDTQYF
CDR3 DNA: TGTGCCAGCAGTCAACAGACAGGGGCAAGCACAGATACGCAGTATTTT

J gene: TRBJ2-4
clone size: .
V gene: TRBV11-3
D gene: TRBD2
CDR3 protein: CASSLGGTAKNIQYF
CDR3 DNA: TGTGCCAGCAGCTTGGGGGGGACGGCCAAAAACATTCAGTACTTC

J gene: TRBJ1-1
clone size: .
V gene: TRBV9
D gene: .
CDR3 protein: CASSGRGHMNTEAFF
CDR3 DNA: TGTGCCAGCAGCGGACGCGGACACATGAACACTGAAGCTTTCTTT

J gene: TRBJ1-1
clone size: .
V gene: TRBV18
D gene: .
CDR3 protein: CASSPLENTEAFF
CDR3 DNA: TGTGCCAGCTCACCATTAGAGAACACTGAAGCTTTCTTT

J gene: TRBJ1-4
clone size: .
V gene: TRBV18
D gene: TRBD1
CDR3 protein: CASSITGGRDEKLFF
CDR3 DNA: TGTGCCAGCTCAATAACAGGGGGACGTGATGAAAAACTGTTTTTT

J gene: TRBJ2-7
clone size: .
V gene: TRBV7-2
D gene: .
CDR3 protein: CASSLSQGAYEQYF
CDR3 DNA: TGTGCCAGCAGCCTATCACAGGGTGCCTACGAGCAGTACTTC

J gene: TRBJ2-5
clone size: .
V gene: TRBV2
D gene: TRBD1
CDR3 protein: CASSGGGAETQYF
CDR3 DNA: TGTGCCAGCAGTGGAGGGGGCGCGGAGACCCAGTACTTC

J gene: TRBJ1-6
clone size: .
V gene: TRBV7-2
D gene: .
CDR3 protein: CASSLVGGQNSPLHF
CDR3 DNA: TGTGCCAGCAGCTTAGTAGGGGGGCAGAATTCACCCCTCCACTTT

J gene: TRBJ1-5
clone size: .
V gene: TRBV9
D gene: .
CDR3 protein: CASSVDGGSFDPQHF
CDR3 DNA: TGTGCCAGCAGCGTAGATGGAGGGTCCTTCGATCCCCAGCATTTT

J gene: TRBJ1-5
clone size: .
V gene: TRBV5-1
D gene: TRBD1
CDR3 protein: CASSLVGTGDQPQHF
CDR3 DNA: TGCGCCAGCAGCTTGGTGGGGACAGGCGATCAGCCCCAGCATTTT

J gene: TRBJ1-1
clone size: .
V gene: TRBV28
D gene: .
CDR3 protein: CASTSAAGDLNTEAFF
CDR3 DNA: TGTGCCAGCACCTCAGCGGCGGGGGACTTGAACACTGAAGCTTTCTTT

J gene: TRBJ1-4
clone size: .
V gene: TRBV9
D gene: TRBD1
CDR3 protein: CASSSGTGGDVEKLFF
CDR3 DNA: TGTGCCAGCAGTTCCGGGACAGGGGGTGATGTTGAAAAACTGTTTTTT

J gene: TRBJ2-1
clone size: once
V gene: TRBV28
D gene: TRBD2
CDR3 protein: CASIFGGNYNEQFF
CDR3 DNA: TGTGCCAGCATTTTCGGGGGGAACTACAATGAGCAGTTCTTC

J gene: TRBJ2-6
clone size: .
V gene: TRBV29-1
D gene: .
CDR3 protein: CSVAFGANVLTF
CDR3 DNA: TGCAGCGTTGCTTTTGGGGCCAACGTCCTGACTTTC

J gene: TRBJ2-1
clone size: .
V gene: TRBV11-1
D gene: TRBD1
CDR3 protein: CASSLQGDEQFF
CDR3 DNA: TGTGCCAGCAGCTTGCAGGGGGATGAGCAGTTCTTC

J gene: TRBJ2-2
clone size: .
V gene: TRBV7-9
D gene: TRBD1
CDR3 protein: CASSSMGRGRQGGELFF
CDR3 DNA: TGTGCCAGCAGCTCGATGGGAAGGGGGCGGCAAGGCGGGGAGCTGTTTTTT

J gene: TRBJ2-7
clone size: .
V gene: TRBV6-5
D gene: .
CDR3 protein: CASSHDRLAYEQYF
CDR3 DNA: TGTGCCAGCAGCCACGACAGGCTAGCATACGAGCAGTACTTC

J gene: TRBJ2-6
clone size: once
V gene: TRBV4-2
D gene: .
CDR3 protein: CASSLDTGANVLTF
CDR3 DNA: TGTGCCAGCAGCTTGGACACTGGGGCCAACGTCCTGACTTTC

J gene: TRBJ2-1
clone size: .
V gene: TRBV28
D gene: .
CDR3 protein: CASSSTPGAGTYNEQFF
CDR3 DNA: TGTGCCAGCAGTTCAACCCCTGGGGCAGGGACCTACAATGAGCAGTTCTTC

J gene: TRBJ1-1
clone size: once
V gene: TRBV19
D gene: TRBD1
CDR3 protein: CASSHLMGQGDTEAFF
CDR3 DNA: TGTGCCAGTAGTCACCTGATGGGACAGGGTGACACTGAAGCTTTCTTT

J gene: TRBJ2-7
clone size: .
V gene: TRBV7-2
D gene: .
CDR3 protein: CASTLGRTSYEQYF
CDR3 DNA: TGTGCCAGCACCCTGGGACGTACCTCCTACGAGCAGTACTTC

J gene: TRBJ2-1
clone size: .
V gene: TRBV7-9
D gene: TRBD2
CDR3 protein: CASSLVVAGEYNEQFF
CDR3 DNA: TGTGCCAGCAGCTTAGTAGTAGCGGGGGAGTACAATGAGCAGTTCTTC

J gene: TRBJ2-7
clone size: few
V gene: TRBV6-6
D gene: TRBD2
CDR3 protein: CASSASGPTYEQYF
CDR3 DNA: TGTGCCAGCAGTGCTAGCGGTCCAACCTACGAGCAGTACTTC

J gene: TRBJ1-4
clone size: once
V gene: TRBV6-1
D gene: .
CDR3 protein: CASRGEGGRHEKLFF
CDR3 DNA: TGTGCCAGCAGAGGGGAAGGGGGGCGCCATGAAAAACTGTTTTTT

J gene: TRBJ2-1
clone size: .
V gene: TRBV6-4
D gene: .
CDR3 protein: CASSERRDPGRLF
CDR3 DNA: TGTGCCAGCAGTGAAAGGAGGGACCCCGGTAGGCTCTTC

J gene: TRBJ2-1
clone size: .
V gene: TRBV11-2
D gene: .
CDR3 protein: CASSSTRGAGVHEQFF
CDR3 DNA: TGTGCCAGCAGCTCCACTAGGGGGGCAGGAGTCCATGAGCAGTTCTTC

J gene: TRBJ2-3
clone size: .
V gene: TRBV29-1
D gene: TRBD2
CDR3 protein: CSVGLRAGGPADTQYF
CDR3 DNA: TGCAGCGTGGGATTAAGGGCGGGGGGGCCTGCAGATACGCAGTATTTT

J gene: TRBJ2-5
clone size: .
V gene: TRBV6-5
D gene: .
CDR3 protein: CASSRGREETQYF
CDR3 DNA: TGTGCCAGCAGCCGGGGACGGGAAGAGACCCAGTACTTC

J gene: TRBJ1-6
clone size: .
V gene: TRBV7-2
D gene: .
CDR3 protein: CASSSLQRNSPLHF
CDR3 DNA: TGTGCCAGCAGCTCATTACAACGCAATTCACCCCTCCACTTT

J gene: TRBJ2-3
clone size: .
V gene: TRBV6-5
D gene: .
CDR3 protein: CASSYSWQGTDTQYF
CDR3 DNA: TGTGCCAGCAGTTACTCGTGGCAGGGCACAGATACGCAGTATTTT

J gene: TRBJ1-2
clone size: few
V gene: TRBV7-9
D gene: .
CDR3 protein: CASSLLTGYTF
CDR3 DNA: TGTGCCAGCAGCCTCCTAACCGGCTACACCTTC

J gene: TRBJ2-3
clone size: .
V gene: TRBV28
D gene: .
CDR3 protein: CASSPPGPADTQYF
CDR3 DNA: TGTGCCAGCAGCCCACCGGGGCCGGCGGATACGCAGTATTTT

J gene: TRBJ1-3
clone size: .
V gene: TRBV5-1
D gene: TRBD1
CDR3 protein: CASSLAGQAGDTIYF
CDR3 DNA: TGCGCCAGCAGCTTGGCCGGACAGGCCGGGGACACCATATATTTT

J gene: TRBJ2-1
clone size: .
V gene: TRBV28
D gene: .
CDR3 protein: CASEIIYNEQFF
CDR3 DNA: TGTGCCAGCGAGATTATTTACAATGAGCAGTTCTTC

J gene: TRBJ1-1
clone size: .
V gene: TRBV15
D gene: .
CDR3 protein: CATSSPTGNTEAFF
CDR3 DNA: TGTGCCACCAGCTCTCCTACAGGGAACACTGAAGCTTTCTTT

J gene: TRBJ1-2
clone size: .
V gene: TRBV6-6
D gene: TRBD1
CDR3 protein: CASSQDRVYGYTF
CDR3 DNA: TGTGCCAGCAGTCAGGACAGGGTCTATGGCTACACCTTC

J gene: TRBJ1-2
clone size: .
V gene: TRBV5-4
D gene: TRBD1
CDR3 protein: CASSGQGAPGYTF
CDR3 DNA: TGTGCCAGCAGCGGACAGGGGGCGCCCGGCTACACCTTC

J gene: TRBJ1-5
clone size: .
V gene: TRBV7-2
D gene: .
CDR3 protein: CASSLAVQGGNQPQHF
CDR3 DNA: TGTGCCAGCAGCTTAGCGGTCCAGGGAGGCAATCAGCCCCAGCATTTT

J gene: TRBJ1-5
clone size: .
V gene: TRBV7-2
D gene: .
CDR3 protein: CASSLEPSGQPQHF
CDR3 DNA: TGTGCCAGCAGCTTAGAACCGTCGGGGCAGCCCCAGCATTTT

J gene: TRBJ2-7
clone size: .
V gene: TRBV6-5
D gene: .
CDR3 protein: CASSYSKWGVYEQYF
CDR3 DNA: TGTGCCAGCAGTTACTCGAAGTGGGGCGTTTACGAGCAGTACTTC

J gene: TRBJ1-2
clone size: .
V gene: TRBV14
D gene: TRBD1
CDR3 protein: CASGDRAYGYTF
CDR3 DNA: TGTGCCAGCGGGGACAGGGCCTATGGCTACACCTTC